These 11 T cell receptor beta chains share one sample of origin, sequenced in a study of shared clonotypes between healthy human individuals (dated by TCRdb to 2020 to 2021). Receptor amplification or capture employed the immunoSEQ multiplex PCR assay. Not all clones reach the TCRdb copy of this immuneACCESS table, which keeps in-frame sequences only. Checked studies attribute under half of the gap to unresolved V genes and leave the rest unexplained. The sample table lists about 980,000 clones, 60% to 85% of them with a count of one. Of the sample, over 1.3% is held by the ten largest clones. Material: memory CD4+ T cells sorted from blood. In light of the paper, this sample's cell subset or site label describes: CD45RA-negative fraction. These receptors all stem from a man younger than 35 in good health.

The J gene is TRBJ1-3, the V gene TRBV6-6; 9 nucleotides match TRBD1. J lost 4 bases, V lost 6 bases, and 10 bases had no gene match. This CDR3 contains 16 residues. The V gene's germline CDR1 is MNHNY and CDR2 SVGAGI (reference sequence). In DNA form, the CDR3 reads TGTGCCAGCAGGGAGGGGACAGGGTGGATCGGAAACACCATATATTTT. It yields the protein CASREGTGWIGNTIYF.

Here the CDR3 DNA reads TGTGCCAGCAGTACCGGGACACAGGGTCAGCCCCAGCATTTT. It specifies CASSTGTQGQPQHF. The V and J genes are TRBV27 and TRBJ1-5, with D perhaps matching TRBD1 (6 bases). V dropped 5 bases and J dropped 6 bases, with 14 bases sitting between them. The CDR3 length is 14 residues. Germline V CDR1 and CDR2: MNHEY, SMNVEV (reference sequence).

This rearrangement joins TRBV7-8 to TRBJ1-2; perhaps TRBD1 as D (6 bases). The CDR3 runs to 13 residues. Trimming cost V 3 bases and J 4 bases, with 9 bases left between them. Germline CDR1 and CDR2: SGHVS and FQNEAQ. CDR3 loop: CASSLGQTYGYTF. CDR3 DNA: TGTGCCAGCAGCTTGGGACAAACCTATGGCTACACCTTC. Complete variable domain (other parts from reference TRBV7-8 and TRBJ1-2): GAGVSQSPRYKVAKRGQDVALRCDPISGHVSLFWYQQALGQGPEFLTYFQNEAQLDKSGLPSDRFFAERPEGSVSTLKIQRTQQEDSAVYLCASSLGQTYGYTFGSGTRLTVV.

The V call is TRBV25-1, the J call TRBJ2-1; a weak D match, TRBD1 (5 bases). Deletions cut 4 bases from V and 12 bases from J, with 10 bases between. Germline CDR1 is MGHDK and CDR2 is SYGVNS. The CDR3 loop spans 11 amino acids. CDR3 sequence (DNA): TGTGCCAGCAGTGTAGTTCAGGGGCAGTTCTTC. It yields the protein CASSVVQGQFF.

This clone came up once. The genes are TRBV5-3 and TRBJ2-7; D is unclear. TRBV5-3 is sorted into the ORF group, with uncertain function. The CDR3 has 15 residues. V was shortened by 4 bases and J by 0 bases, with 14 bases between the two germline ends. The CDR3 protein is CARSQARQVSYEQYF. DNA for the CDR3: TGTGCCAGAAGCCAGGCCCGGCAGGTCTCCTACGAGCAGTACTTC.

The CDR3 sequence: CASSLSPDRVDTGELFF. The CDR3 DNA follows: TGCGCCAGCAGCTTGTCCCCGGACAGGGTGGACACCGGGGAGCTGTTTTTT. V usage is TRBV5-1 and J usage is TRBJ2-2; TRBD1 aligns across 8 bases. Germline lookup yields CDR1 SGHRS and CDR2 YFSETQ. V lost 1 base, J lost 3 bases, and 8 bases stayed unmatched. This CDR3 region has 17 residues.

The chain has TRBV9 and TRBJ2-5, with D maybe TRBD2 (6 bases). Trimming stripped 5 bases from V and 4 bases from J, with 12 bases between. CDR1 and CDR2 (germline): SGDLS, YYNGEE. This CDR3 region has 13 residues. CDR3 in amino acids: CASSKHGGETQYF. The CDR3 DNA reads as TGTGCCAGCAGTAAACACGGGGGAGAGACCCAGTACTTC.

J is TRBJ2-1 and V is TRBV2; 15 bases match TRBD2. V trimming: 4 bases; J trimming: 8 bases; junction bases outside the gene matches: 3. CDR1 and CDR2 (germline): SNHLY, FYNNEI. The CDR3 consists of 15 residues. DNA of the CDR3: TGTGCCAGCAGTGGGACTAGCGGGAGGGCGGATGAGCAGTTCTTC. Its protein is CASSGTSGRADEQFF. The complete variable domain, with remaining parts taken from reference TRBV2 and TRBJ2-1, reads EPEVTQTPSHQVTQMGQEVILRCVPISNHLYFYWYRQILGQKVEFLVSFYNNEISEKSEIFDDQFSVERPDGSNFTLKIRSTKLEDSAMYFCASSGTSGRADEQFFGPGTRLTVL.

The V call is TRBV19, the J call TRBJ2-3; 10 nucleotides match TRBD1. CDR1 is LNHDA and CDR2 is SQIVND in the germline V gene (reference sequence). Unmatched junction bases numbered 8, after V lost 5 bases and J lost 0 bases. This CDR3 has 17 residues. For the CDR3, the DNA is TGTGCCAGTAGTTTCGGGACAGGGGTTTCTAGCACAGATACGCAGTATTTT. It codes for CASSFGTGVSSTDTQYF.

This clone was counted at least ten times. J is TRBJ1-2 and V is TRBV12-2. TRBV12-2 is classified as a pseudogene. The CDR3 extends over 15 amino acids. CDR3 DNA: TGTGCAAGTCGCTTAACCTTCCAAGTTTCCTATGGCTACACCTTC. Translation gives CASRLTFQVSYGYTF.

The genes are TRBV5-4 and TRBJ1-3; a possible D gene is TRBD1 (6 bases). V lost 4 bases to trimming and J lost 0 bases, with 11 bases between them. The CDR3 consists of 15 residues. Germline CDR1 is SGHNT and CDR2 is YYREEE (reference sequence). The CDR3 coding sequence is TGTGCCAGCAGCCCTCGACAGGTCTCTGGAAACACCATATATTTT. Translating it yields CASSPRQVSGNTIYF.